Shown below are 22 T cell receptor beta chains from a single sample sequenced in a study of PD-1 blockade in classical Hodgkin lymphoma. All trial patients relapsed after autologous stem cell transplantation. Sequenced by immunoSEQ multiplex PCR; TCRdb stores in-frame clones only, minus some. The sample holds about 18,000 clones, approximately 79% seen once. Specimen: peripheral blood mononuclear cells (PBMCs), collected at baseline. These receptor sequences come from a human donor with classical Hodgkin lymphoma.

The chain's CDR3 is CASSSVGVTLGSYNSPLHF. In nucleotides, the CDR3 is TGTGCCAGTAGTAGTGTGGGGGTCACCTTGGGCTCCTATAATTCACCCCTCCACTTT. The chain couples TRBV19 to TRBJ1-6; the D gene is possibly TRBD1 (5 bases). The CDR3 loop spans 19 amino acids. V was clipped by 4 bases and J by 0 bases, with 19 bases between them. The V gene's germline CDR1 is LNHDA and CDR2 SQIVND (reference sequence).

This chain connects TRBV20-1 to TRBJ2-5, with D possibly matching TRBD2 (5 bases). There are 11 residues in the CDR3. The germline V gene encodes CDR1 DFQATT and CDR2 SNEGSKA (reference sequence). Deletions cut 7 bases from V and 6 bases from J, with 12 bases between. As DNA, the CDR3 is TGCAGTGTAGGGAGCGAAAAGACCCAGTACTTC. Protein sequence: CSVGSEKTQYF.

This chain links TRBV7-8 with TRBJ1-4; 9 nucleotides line up with TRBD1. The length of the CDR3 is 16 residues. J was trimmed by 8 bases and V by 4 bases; bases with no gene match: 11. CDR1 is SGHVS and CDR2 is FQNEAQ in the germline V gene. CDR3 DNA sequence: TGTGCCAGCAGCTCCCGACTGGACAGGGGTGGGGAAAAACTGTTTTTT. It is translated as CASSSRLDRGGEKLFF.

V is TRBV6-1 and J is TRBJ1-1, with 7 positions matching TRBD1. CDR3 length: 15 residues. After removal of 7 bases from V and 6 bases from J, the junction contained 14 bases not matched to a gene. CDR1 is MNHNS and CDR2 is SASEGT in the germline V gene. The CDR3 reads CASTSGGNRDAEAFF. CDR3 nucleotides: TGTGCCAGCACCTCAGGGGGGAACAGGGACGCTGAAGCTTTCTTT.

The chain combines TRBV10-3 with TRBJ2-1; D is ambiguous. V lost 1 base and J 14 bases, leaving 18 bases between the germline ends. The V gene's germline CDR1 is ENHRY and CDR2 SYGVKD. The CDR3 has 14 residues. This chain's CDR3 is CAISEYDSRLGKFF. CDR3 nucleotide sequence: TGTGCCATCAGTGAGTACGATAGCCGCTTGGGGAAGTTCTTC.

The chain is built from TRBV6-1 and TRBJ1-3, with no clear D. The germline V gene has CDR1 MNHNS and CDR2 SASEGT. V gave up 1 base and J gave up 0 bases, with 4 bases separating them. This CDR3 contains 14 residues. CDR3 nucleotide sequence: TGTGCCAGCAGTGAAGGAGGCTCTGGAAACACCATATATTTT. This codes for CASSEGGSGNTIYF.

V gene TRBV2 combines with J gene TRBJ1-1; no definite D call. The germline V gene has CDR1 SNHLY and CDR2 FYNNEI. Trimming removed 6 bases at V and 2 bases at J, with 10 bases between. The length of the CDR3 is 13 residues. DNA of the CDR3: TGTGCCAGCAGCCCCACAGCCAACACTGAAGCTTTCTTT. Translating gives CASSPTANTEAFF.

J is TRBJ2-1 and V is TRBV6-1, with TRBD1 identical over 9 bases. The CDR3 length is 15 residues. Unmatched junction bases numbered 13, after V lost 4 bases and J lost 12 bases. The germline CDR1 and CDR2 sequences are MNHNS and SASEGT. The CDR3 coding sequence is TGTGCCAGCAGTGGAGGCGCAGCGGGACAGGGCTTGCAGTTCTTC. Translating gives CASSGGAAGQGLQFF.

The rearrangement joins TRBV18 to TRBJ2-7, with 11 bases aligning to TRBD1. Unmatched junction bases numbered 5, after V lost 4 bases and J lost 3 bases. In germline, CDR1 is KGHSH, CDR2 LQKENI. The CDR3 spans 15 residues. DNA of the CDR3: TGTGCCAGCTCACTTTCCGGGACAGGGGGCTACGAGCAGTACTTC. Translating gives CASSLSGTGGYEQYF.

The CDR3 loop is CASSEDLGQLQYF. Here the CDR3 DNA reads TGTGCCAGCAGTGAAGACCTCGGACAGCTGCAGTACTTC. The chain is built from TRBV2 and TRBJ2-5, with a tentative D call TRBD1 (6 bases). Looked up from germline, CDR1 is SNHLY and CDR2 is FYNNEI. V lost 1 base and J lost 11, with 14 bases in between. The CDR3 has 13 amino acids.

The chain uses TRBV4-1 and TRBJ2-5, with TRBD2 identical over 9 bases. With 2 bases clipped from V and 1 base from J, the junction kept 5 bases outside the gene matches. CDR1 is MGHRA, CDR2 YSYEKL, per germline. The CDR3 is made up of 16 amino acids. The CDR3 spells CASSQSAGGSQETQYF. DNA for the CDR3: TGCGCCAGCAGCCAATCGGCGGGAGGGAGCCAAGAGACCCAGTACTTC.

The CDR3 region has the DNA TGTGCCAGCAGCGTCCAAGCAGGGCCCACTAACTATGGCTACACCTTC. This sequence encodes CASSVQAGPTNYGYTF. The chain recombines TRBV9 with TRBJ1-2; tentatively, D is TRBD1 (5 bases). Trimming stripped 2 bases from V and 0 bases from J, with 14 bases between. The germline V gene has CDR1 SGDLS and CDR2 YYNGEE. The CDR3 contains 16 residues.

The chain employs TRBV7-1 and TRBJ1-4; 10 bases fit TRBD1. TRBV7-1 is reported as an ORF; its role is uncertain. The V and J ends lost 4 bases and 7 bases, in that order; junction bases with no gene match: 18. The CDR3 has 19 residues. The DNA for the CDR3 is TGTGCCAGCAGCTTTCAACCCGGGACAGGGGAAGGGTTTGGTGAAAAACTGTTTTTT. Translation gives CASSFQPGTGEGFGEKLFF.

This rearrangement joins TRBV5-1 to TRBJ1-4; D remains ambiguous. Per the germline V gene, CDR1 is SGHRS and CDR2 is YFSETQ. This CDR3 region has 15 residues. The V gene lost 0 bases and the J gene lost 0 bases, with 6 bases spanning the gap. The CDR3 spells CASSLAGTTNEKLFF. CDR3 DNA: TGCGCCAGCAGCTTGGCGGGTACAACTAATGAAAAACTGTTTTTT.

This clone was picked up one time. The chain combines TRBV28 with TRBJ2-7; D unclear. The CDR3 spans 14 residues. V was cut by 5 bases and J by 2 bases, with 13 bases left in between. Germline CDR1 is MDHEN and CDR2 is SYDVKM. The CDR3 spells CASSPNAPPYEQYF. As DNA, the CDR3 is TGTGCCAGCAGTCCAAATGCCCCACCCTACGAGCAGTACTTC. The entire variable domain, with the rest obtained from reference TRBV28 and TRBJ2-7, is as follows: DVKVTQSSRYLVKRTGEKVFLECVQDMDHENMFWYRQDPGLGLRLIYFSYDVKMKEKGDIPEGYSVSREKKERFSLILESASTNQTSMYLCASSPNAPPYEQYFGPGTRLTVT.

The chain is built from TRBV6-1 and TRBJ1-3; possibly TRBD1 for D (5 bases). The CDR3 consists of 14 residues. CDR1 and CDR2 from the germline V gene are MNHNS and SASEGT. V was pared by 6 bases and J by 0 bases, with 9 bases between. The CDR3 loop is CASRAQDSGNTIYF. CDR3 in DNA: TGTGCCAGCAGAGCACAGGACTCTGGAAACACCATATATTTT.

The rearrangement joins TRBV2 to TRBJ2-7; 10 bases agree with TRBD1. Germline assignment: CDR1 SNHLY and CDR2 FYNNEI. This CDR3 is built from 16 residues. V lost 8 bases, J lost 1 base, and 11 bases stayed unmatched. Here the CDR3 reads CASDRGPVRTSYEQYF. In DNA form, the CDR3 reads TGTGCCAGCGACAGGGGGCCCGTTCGAACTTCCTACGAGCAGTACTTC.

CDR3: CACRAGGGDTQYF. CDR3 coding DNA: TGTGCCTGCCGGGCGGGGGGGGGAGATACGCAGTATTTT. The chain links TRBV30 to TRBJ2-3, with 9 bases lining up with TRBD2. CDR1 GTSNPN and CDR2 SVGIG come from the germline V gene (reference sequence). V trimming: 6 bases; J trimming: 5 bases; junction bases outside the gene matches: 6. The CDR3 sequence is 13 residues long.

The V gene is TRBV2, the J gene TRBJ1-2; 8 bases match TRBD1. There are 14 residues in the CDR3. V dropped 8 bases and J dropped 3; count of bases not matched to a gene: 8. Germline values: CDR1 SNHLY, CDR2 FYNNEI. CDR3 in DNA: TGTGCCAGCGAGAAGGACAGGGTGGACTATGGCTACACCTTC. Translated, it gives CASEKDRVDYGYTF.

The gene calls are TRBV5-4 and TRBJ1-6; TRBD1 is a possible D gene (5 bases). This CDR3 has 18 amino acids. V lost 5 bases to trimming and J lost 5 bases, with 23 bases between them. The germline V gene has CDR1 SGHNT and CDR2 YYREEE (reference sequence). CDR3 sequence: CASRPGPTSSWHNSPLHF. DNA of the CDR3: TGTGCCAGCAGGCCGGGACCCACATCATCCTGGCATAATTCACCCCTCCACTTT.

This rearrangement joins TRBV5-1 to TRBJ1-6; 7 bases agree with TRBD1. Germline lookup yields CDR1 SGHRS and CDR2 YFSETQ. The CDR3 totals 15 residues. J lost 5 bases, V lost 0 bases, and 2 bases had no gene match. The CDR3 loop reads CASSLGQGDNSPLHF. CDR3 sequence (DNA): TGCGCCAGCAGCTTGGGGCAGGGGGATAATTCACCCCTCCACTTT.

The chain couples TRBV2 to TRBJ2-5; 7 nucleotides align to TRBD1. The CDR3 is made up of 13 amino acids. V shed 4 bases and J 3 bases; nucleotides not matched to a gene: 2. Germline V gene lookup returns CDR1 SNHLY and CDR2 FYNNEI. The CDR3 is CASSVDREETQYF. DNA for the CDR3: TGTGCCAGCAGTGTTGACAGGGAAGAGACCCAGTACTTC.